Shown below are 29 T cell receptor beta chains from a single sample sequenced in a study of blood T cells in healthy people across ages. Primers used in a second PCR of about 6 to 11 cycles were a sample-barcoded 5' primer and a J-beta primer mix. TCRdb passed the 5' RACE reads through MiXCR, listing each CDR3 protein once. The sample records about 800,000 distinct CDR3 sequences, 55% to 75% being singletons. Material for sequencing was blood. The receptors stem from a man aged 25 to 40 in good health.

This clonotype was found a few times. The rearrangement links TRBV7-2 to TRBJ2-4, with unresolved D. CDR1 and CDR2 from the germline V gene are SGHTA and FQGNSA. The length of the CDR3 is 15 residues. Trimming pared 5 bases from V and 1 base from J, leaving 12 bases between. CDR3 loop: CASSHDLGAKNIQYF. The CDR3 DNA reads TGTGCCAGCAGCCATGACCTGGGGGCCAAAAACATTCAGTACTTC.

The V gene is TRBV12-3 or TRBV12-4, the J gene TRBJ2-7; D is perhaps TRBD2 (6 bases). Trimming removed 3 bases at V and 5 bases at J, with 14 bases between. The CDR3 is 14 residues long. CDR3: CASSFSGRLNEQYF. DNA for the CDR3: TGTGCCAGCAGTTTTAGCGGAAGGCTTAACGAGCAGTACTTC.

J is TRBJ1-2 and V is TRBV30; no reliable D call. The CDR3 consists of 13 residues. The germline V gene encodes CDR1 GTSNPN and CDR2 SVGIG (reference sequence). Trimming took off 4 bases at V and 5 bases at J, with 14 bases between the two ends. Written as DNA, the CDR3 is TGTGCCTGGAAAACGGGTGGACCTTATGGCTACACCTTC. As protein: CAWKTGGPYGYTF.

The sample holds one count of this clonotype. The chain is built from TRBV30 and TRBJ1-2, with D tentatively TRBD1 (6 bases). Per germline, CDR1 GTSNPN and CDR2 SVGIG (reference sequence). The CDR3 consists of 12 residues. Trimming left V 0 bases short and J 10 bases short, with 12 bases between. This CDR3 reads CAWSVNRASYTF. The CDR3 DNA reads TGTGCCTGGAGTGTAAACAGGGCATCCTACACCTTC.

This clonotype was picked up one time. The chain couples TRBV5-1 to TRBJ1-1; 9 nucleotides align to TRBD1. J lost 3 bases, V lost 4 bases, and 7 bases had no gene match. In germline, CDR1 is SGHRS, CDR2 YFSETQ. This CDR3 is 15 amino acids long. CDR3 region: CASSPRTGVDTEAFF. Here the CDR3 DNA reads TGCGCCAGCAGCCCCCGGACAGGGGTGGACACTGAAGCTTTCTTT.

This chain connects TRBV20-1 to TRBJ1-2; D call uncertain. Germline V CDR1 and CDR2: DFQATT, SNEGSKA (reference sequence). With 5 bases removed from V and 4 bases from J, the gap between germline ends came to 11 bases. The CDR3 has 12 residues. The CDR3 DNA reads TGCAGTGCTTATTACTTGGGCTATGGCTACACCTTC. Protein sequence: CSAYYLGYGYTF.

The V and J genes are TRBV12-3 or TRBV12-4 and TRBJ1-4; 9 bases fit TRBD1. J gave up 10 bases and V 8 bases, and 11 bases lay outside the gene matches. CDR3 length: 14 amino acids. CDR3 protein: CASGPGQGTGKLFF. The CDR3 DNA sequence: TGTGCCAGCGGCCCGGGACAGGGTACAGGAAAACTGTTTTTT.

This CDR3 is CSVDGGYNQPQHF. The CDR3 nucleotides read TGCAGCGTTGACGGGGGGTACAATCAGCCCCAGCATTTT. The V call is TRBV29-1, the J call TRBJ1-5; the D gene is possibly TRBD1 (5 bases). Germline loops: CDR1 SQVTM, CDR2 ANQGSEA. The CDR3 covers 13 residues. V lost 3 bases, J lost 3 bases, and 9 bases lay in between.

The J gene is TRBJ1-2, the V gene TRBV9; 8 bases align to TRBD1. The CDR3 loop spans 15 amino acids. Germline CDR1 and CDR2: SGDLS and YYNGEE. V was clipped by 3 bases and J by 1 base; unmatched bases: 5. CDR3 nucleotide sequence: TGTGCCAGCAGCGCCCGGGACAGGAATAACTATGGCTACACCTTC. Protein: CASSARDRNNYGYTF.

V and J are TRBV7-8 and TRBJ1-2, with D uncertain. Germline V CDR1 and CDR2: SGHVS, FQNEAQ. This CDR3 spans 11 amino acids. Trimming stripped 10 bases from V and 5 bases from J, with 11 bases between. As DNA, the CDR3 is TGTGCCACCGGGCTCGGGTATGGCTACACCTTC. It specifies CATGLGYGYTF.

The chain uses TRBV14 and TRBJ2-5, with D hard to call. The closer fit of TRBJ2-7 to the DNA end suggests the J call may be wrong. The CDR3 is made up of 15 amino acids. Germline V gene sequence: CDR1 SGHDN, CDR2 FVKESK. CDR3 bases: TGTGCCAGCAGCCAAGTGGGTCTAGGTTGGCACGAGCAGTACTTC. It is translated as CASSQVGLGWHEQYF.

The chain has TRBV28 and TRBJ2-3; TRBD1 matches at 10 bases. The CDR3 spans 15 residues. Germline trimming cut 6 bases from V and 2 bases from J; bases unmatched to any gene: 5. The germline V gene has CDR1 MDHEN and CDR2 SYDVKM. The CDR3 sequence: CASSDDRGPTDTQYF. The CDR3 region has the DNA TGTGCCAGCAGCGACGACAGGGGGCCCACAGATACGCAGTATTTT.

V and J are TRBV28 and TRBJ2-2; the D is unclear. CDR1 and CDR2 from the germline V gene are MDHEN and SYDVKM. CDR3 size: 14 residues. V dropped 6 bases and J dropped 5 bases, with 13 bases sitting between them. This CDR3 is CASSTSHITGELFF. Here the CDR3 DNA reads TGTGCCAGCAGCACCTCACATATTACCGGGGAGCTGTTTTTT.

The chain is built from TRBV9 and TRBJ2-2, with 7 positions matching TRBD1. CDR1 is SGDLS, CDR2 YYNGEE, per germline. This CDR3 region has 15 residues. V lost 2 bases, J lost 5 bases, and 6 bases stayed unmatched. CDR3 region: CASSVSGTETGELFF. CDR3 in DNA: TGTGCCAGCAGCGTCAGTGGGACAGAGACCGGGGAGCTGTTTTTT.

This chain links TRBV20-1 with TRBJ2-7; 9 bases agree with TRBD2. CDR1 is DFQATT and CDR2 is SNEGSKA in the germline V gene (reference sequence). The CDR3 is 18 residues long. V gave up 6 bases and J gave up 5 bases; unmatched junction bases: 23. The DNA of the CDR3 is TGCAGTGCGCAGCACGTACAAGCGGGAGGTTGGCCGGGAAACGAGCAGTACTTC. This gives the protein CSAQHVQAGGWPGNEQYF.

This chain connects TRBV9 to TRBJ2-7; possibly TRBD1 for D (6 bases). Deletions cut 4 bases from V and 4 bases from J, with 15 bases between. In germline, CDR1 is SGDLS, CDR2 YYNGEE. The CDR3 contains 14 residues. CDR3 in amino acids: CASSPQKDSYEQYF. CDR3 DNA sequence: TGTGCCAGCAGCCCCCAAAAGGACAGTTACGAGCAGTACTTC.

The J gene is TRBJ2-7, the V gene TRBV7-2; maybe TRBD1 (5 bases). Trimming took off 7 bases at V and 3 bases at J, with 7 bases between the two ends. Germline CDR1 SGHTA, CDR2 FQGNSA. This CDR3 contains 11 residues. The CDR3 nucleotides read TGTGCCAGCACCGACAGCTACGAGCAGTACTTC. It translates to CASTDSYEQYF.

This clonotype was detected only a few times. The rearrangement joins TRBV11-1 to TRBJ2-7, with TRBD2 matching over 10 bases. J gave up 7 bases and V 5 bases, and 8 bases lay outside the gene matches. The CDR3 sequence is 14 residues long. In germline, CDR1 is SGHAT, CDR2 FQDESV (reference sequence). CDR3 DNA: TGTGCCAGCAGCGGGACTAGCGCCCACATTGAGCAGTACTTC. Translation: CASSGTSAHIEQYF. Drawing the rest from reference TRBV11-1 and TRBJ2-7, the complete variable domain is EAEVAQSPRYKITEKSQAVAFWCDPISGHATLYWYRQILGQGPELLVQFQDESVVDDSQLPKDRFSAERLKGVDSTLKIQPAELGDSAMYLCASSGTSAHIEQYFGPGTRLTVT.

There are a few counts of this clonotype. The CDR3 DNA reads as TGTGGTTCGGGAGCGGGACAGGGACCTTACGAGCAGTACTTC. Protein product: CGSGAGQGPYEQYF. The chain employs TRBV10-3 and TRBJ2-7; 9 bases fit TRBD1. CDR1 is ENHRY, CDR2 SYGVKD, per germline. The CDR3 loop spans 14 amino acids.

This clonotype was seen only a few times. This sequence joins TRBV7-9 and TRBJ2-7, with D possibly TRBD1 on 6 matching bases. Germline CDR1 is SEHNR and CDR2 is FQNEAQ (reference sequence). Between the trimmed V and J ends, which lost 6 bases and 2 bases, there was a span of 14 bases. The CDR3 is made up of 14 amino acids. The CDR3 reads CASSYGQGPYEQYF. The CDR3 bases are TGTGCCAGCAGTTACGGTCAGGGGCCCTACGAGCAGTACTTC.

The J gene is TRBJ2-4, the V gene TRBV29-1, with TRBD2 matching over 10 bases. Judging by the DNA end, TRBJ2-7 fits better; the J call may be wrong. CDR1 is SQVTM and CDR2 is ANQGSEA in the germline V gene. The CDR3 consists of 16 residues. CDR3 in DNA: TGCAGCGTTACCCTAGGCGGCACTAGCGGGACCTACGAGCAGTACTTC. This sequence encodes CSVTLGGTSGTYEQYF.

The chain combines TRBV7-2 with TRBJ2-1; D uncertain. Trimming removed 3 bases at V and 7 bases at J, with 16 bases between. The CDR3 length is 15 residues. Per the germline V gene, CDR1 is SGHTA and CDR2 is FQGNSA. The CDR3 bases are TGTGCCAGCAGCTTCCCTCCATTGGCCACAAATGAGCAGTTCTTC. This translates into CASSFPPLATNEQFF.

V gene TRBV6-1 combines with J gene TRBJ1-2; possibly TRBD1 for D (6 bases). This CDR3 region has 16 residues. Germline CDR1 and CDR2: MNHNS and SASEGT. V was cut by 3 bases and J by 7 bases, with 21 bases left in between. CDR3 loop: CASSEATGTPGPGYTF. The CDR3 DNA sequence: TGTGCCAGCAGTGAGGCCACCGGGACACCCGGCCCTGGCTACACCTTC.

This chain connects TRBV7-2 to TRBJ2-1, with 9 bases aligning to TRBD1. CDR3 length: 16 amino acids. Germline-derived CDR1 and CDR2 are SGHTA and FQGNSA. Germline trimming cut 4 bases from V and 10 bases from J; bases unmatched to any gene: 14. This chain's CDR3 is CASSSGGGTGSAEQFF. In DNA form, the CDR3 reads TGTGCCAGCAGCTCGGGTGGGGGGACAGGGTCTGCGGAGCAGTTCTTC.

This clonotype came up a few times. The rearrangement joins TRBV20-1 to TRBJ2-3; D remains ambiguous. The germline V and J ends were trimmed by 3 bases and 5 bases, with 15 bases remaining between them. Germline loops: CDR1 DFQATT, CDR2 SNEGSKA (reference sequence). This CDR3 is 14 amino acids long. The CDR3 region is CSASLRSYEDTQYF. The CDR3 bases are TGCAGTGCTAGTTTGCGGAGCTACGAAGATACGCAGTATTTT.

V usage is TRBV3-1 and J usage is TRBJ2-6; TRBD1 matches at 7 bases. This CDR3 has 17 amino acids. From germline, CDR1 is LGHDT and CDR2 YNNKEL (reference sequence). With V trimmed by 7 bases and J by 0 bases, 9 bases remained unmatched. The CDR3 here is CASTIGTASSGANVLTF. CDR3 nucleotides: TGTGCCAGCACTATTGGGACAGCGAGCTCTGGGGCCAACGTCCTGACTTTC.

This clonotype is a singleton in its sample. The rearrangement uses TRBV4-2 and TRBJ2-4; D possibly matches TRBD1 or TRBD2 (5 bases each). The CDR3 is 16 residues long. In germline, CDR1 is LGHNA, CDR2 YNFKEQ. Trimming removed 5 bases at V and 2 bases at J, with 16 bases between. CDR3 protein: CASSIHRDPSKNIQYF. CDR3 DNA: TGTGCCAGCAGCATCCACCGGGACCCTTCCAAAAACATTCAGTACTTC.

The chain couples TRBV29-1 to TRBJ2-7; a weak D match, TRBD1 (5 bases). Trimming left V 7 bases short and J 0 bases short, with 13 bases between. Germline CDR1 reads SQVTM; CDR2 reads ANQGSEA. This CDR3 comprises 13 residues. In DNA form, the CDR3 reads TGCAGCGGGGCCTCAGGGTCCTCCTACGAGCAGTACTTC. Translating it yields CSGASGSSYEQYF.

This sequence joins TRBV5-1 and TRBJ1-2, with D hard to call. CDR1 and CDR2 from the germline V gene are SGHRS and YFSETQ. Trimming left V 2 bases short and J 3 bases short, with 11 bases between. The CDR3 is 14 residues long. The CDR3 loop reads CASSLNAVYYGYTF. CDR3 sequence (DNA): TGCGCCAGCAGCTTAAACGCGGTGTACTATGGCTACACCTTC.